This passage covers 16 T cell receptor beta chains from one sample sequenced in a study of T cells in Graves' hyperthyroidism and ophthalmopathy. The investigators amplified TCR beta CDR3 regions from RNA transcripts. With the HTBI primer set, the TCR CDR3 went through a first round of RT-PCR. One entry per CDR3 protein results from TCRdb running MiXCR on the multiplex PCR reads. The table records fewer than 650,000 distinct CDR3 sequences, over 12% of them present only once. Material for sequencing was blood. The receptors shown here come from a woman aged 18-30 years with Graves' ophthalmopathy.

At least ten counts were recorded for this clonotype. V gene TRBV7-8 combines with J gene TRBJ2-7; 7 positions match TRBD1. J was trimmed by 2 bases and V by 4 bases; bases with no gene match: 5. Germline CDR1 is SGHVS and CDR2 is FQNEAQ. This CDR3 is 14 amino acids long. In DNA form, the CDR3 reads TGTGCCAGCAGCTACAACAGGGGTACCTACGAGCAGTACTTC. This gives the protein CASSYNRGTYEQYF.

This clonotype was found a few times. The V call is TRBV6-1, the J call TRBJ2-1, with 10 bases matching TRBD2. The CDR3 contains 16 residues. The V gene end was trimmed by 7 bases and the J gene end by 8 bases; junction bases not matched to a gene: 14. The V gene's germline CDR1 is MNHNS and CDR2 SASEGT. CDR3 DNA sequence: TGTGCCAGCACCGCTACCGGGACTAGCGTTAAGGATGAGCAGTTCTTC. It translates to CASTATGTSVKDEQFF.

The rearrangement uses TRBV9 and TRBJ2-1, with 12 bases fitting TRBD2. Germline V gene data show CDR1 as SGDLS and CDR2 as YYNGEE. After removal of 0 bases from V and 8 bases from J, the junction contained 3 bases not matched to a gene. CDR3 length equals 15 residues. CDR3 residues: CASSVAASGRDEQFF. CDR3 coding DNA: TGTGCCAGCAGCGTAGCGGCTAGCGGGAGGGATGAGCAGTTCTTC.

This clonotype was recorded a few times. The chain employs TRBV9 and TRBJ2-3; D could derive from TRBD1 or TRBD2 (5 bases each). CDR1 and CDR2 from the germline V gene are SGDLS and YYNGEE. The CDR3 has 15 residues. The V and J ends lost 0 bases and 4 bases respectively, with 12 bases between them. The CDR3 DNA follows: TGTGCCAGCAGCGTAGGGGGCGCGGGTTCAGATACGCAGTATTTT. Translation gives CASSVGGAGSDTQYF.

Note on this clonotype: A much larger clone lies one base from this, so it may be a read error. The chain couples TRBV20-1 to TRBJ2-7; D is tentatively TRBD1 or TRBD2 (5 bases each). Germline CDR1 reads DFQATT; CDR2 reads SNEGSKA (reference sequence). The CDR3 consists of 14 residues. The CDR3 DNA is TGCAGTGCTAGTTGGGGACGCGCCCTTTACGAGCAGCACTTC. Translated: CSASWGRALYEQHF.

This clonotype was counted between two and nine times. The V call is TRBV29-1, the J call TRBJ2-7; 10 bases match TRBD1. This CDR3 is built from 15 residues. J gave up 4 bases and V 2 bases, and 8 bases lay outside the gene matches. Germline values: CDR1 SQVTM, CDR2 ANQGSEA. In DNA, the CDR3 is TGCAGCGTTGAAAGGCGGGACAGGGGTCCTTACGAGCAGTACTTC. This codes for CSVERRDRGPYEQYF.

The chain combines TRBV19 with TRBJ1-2; 7 nucleotides match TRBD1. The CDR3 spans 15 residues. Germline V gene data show CDR1 as LNHDA and CDR2 as SQIVND (reference sequence). J was trimmed by 7 bases and V by 3 bases; bases with no gene match: 11. CDR3 DNA: TGTGCCAGTAGTATTGGCTGGACAGGCGTCCGTGGCTACACCTTC. Translated, it gives CASSIGWTGVRGYTF.

The sample holds a few counts of this clonotype. The CDR3 here is CASTPSGEGYEQYF. CDR3 DNA: TGTGCCAGCACCCCCAGCGGGGAGGGCTACGAGCAGTACTTC. This chain uses TRBV5-4 with TRBJ2-7, with TRBD2 identical over 7 bases. The germline gives CDR1 SGHNT, CDR2 YYREEE (reference sequence). With 6 bases clipped from V and 3 bases from J, the junction kept 9 bases outside the gene matches. There are 14 residues in the CDR3.

This clonotype was seen at least ten times. Germline and junction disagree at one end, which may indicate a read error. This rearrangement joins TRBV12-3 or TRBV12-4 to TRBJ2-1; D may be TRBD1 (6 bases). There are 14 residues in the CDR3. CDR3 bases: TGTGCCAGCAGCTTAGGGGGTGCGCTTCGAGAGCAGTTCTTC. Amino acids: CASSLGGALREQFF.

This clonotype was observed at least ten times. The V call is TRBV9, the J call TRBJ2-1; D is ambiguous. The CDR3 is made up of 17 amino acids. V lost 1 base to trimming and J lost 4 bases, with 18 bases between them. CDR1 is SGDLS, CDR2 YYNGEE, per germline. Here the CDR3 DNA reads TGTGCCAGCAGCGTACTGCCAGTACAGACCACGTACAATGAGCAGTTCTTC. This translates into CASSVLPVQTTYNEQFF.

This clonotype was detected ten times or more. The chain employs TRBV6-1 and TRBJ1-1; 7 nucleotides align to TRBD1. Germline lookup yields CDR1 MNHNS and CDR2 SASEGT. There are 12 residues in the CDR3. J lost 6 bases, V lost 10 bases, and 8 bases had no gene match. This chain's CDR3 is CATRGYDPEAFF. The CDR3, as DNA: TGTGCCACCAGGGGGTATGATCCTGAAGCTTTCTTT.

This clonotype was counted ten times or more. The chain joins TRBV11-2 to TRBJ2-7, with D tentatively TRBD1 (5 bases). The CDR3 extends over 14 amino acids. The germline V gene encodes CDR1 SGHAT and CDR2 FQNNGV. Trimming pared 1 base from V and 3 bases from J, leaving 10 bases between. The CDR3: CASSLGRRDYEQYF. The CDR3 DNA reads as TGTGCCAGCAGCTTAGGTCGCAGGGACTACGAGCAGTACTTC.

The chain joins TRBV7-2 to TRBJ2-2; weak D call: TRBD1 (6 bases). Germline assignment: CDR1 SGHTA and CDR2 FQGNSA. This CDR3 has 15 amino acids. With 2 bases removed from V and 2 bases from J, the gap between germline ends came to 9 bases. The DNA of the CDR3 is TGTGCCAGCAGCTTACTAGGGGGTAACACCGGGGAGCTGTTTTTT. Its protein is CASSLLGGNTGELFF.

This clonotype was picked up many times. The chain recombines TRBV6-1 with TRBJ2-2, with D perhaps matching TRBD1 (6 bases). V lost 7 bases and J lost 4, with 13 bases in between. Germline assignment: CDR1 MNHNS and CDR2 SASEGT. CDR3 length equals 14 residues. This chain's CDR3 is CASTWDIITGELFF. CDR3 in DNA: TGTGCCAGCACCTGGGACATTATCACCGGGGAGCTGTTTTTT.

The rearrangement links TRBV11-1 to TRBJ2-1, with TRBD2 matching 8 bases. The V gene end was trimmed by 5 bases and the J gene end by 9 bases; junction bases not matched to a gene: 15. Germline-derived CDR1 and CDR2 are SGHAT and FQDESV (reference sequence). CDR3 length: 16 residues. Here the CDR3 reads CASSQVDDSGIGEQFF. The CDR3 nucleotides read TGTGCCAGCAGCCAAGTTGACGATAGCGGGATCGGTGAGCAGTTCTTC.

J is TRBJ1-1 and V is TRBV7-9; D gene unclear. The CDR3 totals 14 residues. CDR1 is SEHNR, CDR2 FQNEAQ, per germline (reference sequence). The germline V and J ends were trimmed by 1 base and 4 bases, with 10 bases remaining between them. The CDR3 here is CASSLVASGTEAFF. Here the CDR3 DNA reads TGTGCCAGCAGCTTAGTCGCGTCGGGCACTGAAGCTTTCTTT. The whole variable domain, remainder taken from reference TRBV7-9 and TRBJ1-1, is DTGVSQNPRHKITKRGQNVTFRCDPISEHNRLYWYRQTLGQGPEFLTYFQNEAQLEKSRLLSDRFSAERPKGSFSTLEIQRTEQGDSAMYLCASSLVASGTEAFFGQGTRLTVV.